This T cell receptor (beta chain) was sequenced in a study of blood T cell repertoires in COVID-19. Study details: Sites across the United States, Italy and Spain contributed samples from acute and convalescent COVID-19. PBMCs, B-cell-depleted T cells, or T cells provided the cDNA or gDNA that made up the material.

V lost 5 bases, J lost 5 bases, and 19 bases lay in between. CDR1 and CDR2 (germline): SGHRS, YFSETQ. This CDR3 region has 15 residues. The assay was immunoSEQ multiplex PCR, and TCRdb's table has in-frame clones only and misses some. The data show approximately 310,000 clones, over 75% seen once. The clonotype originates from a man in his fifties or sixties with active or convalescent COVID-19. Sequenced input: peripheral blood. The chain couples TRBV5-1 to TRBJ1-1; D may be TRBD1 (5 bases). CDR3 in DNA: TGCGCCAGCAGGGAGGGGACGAACGCGTGGACTGAAGCTTTCTTT. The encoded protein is CASREGTNAWTEAFF.